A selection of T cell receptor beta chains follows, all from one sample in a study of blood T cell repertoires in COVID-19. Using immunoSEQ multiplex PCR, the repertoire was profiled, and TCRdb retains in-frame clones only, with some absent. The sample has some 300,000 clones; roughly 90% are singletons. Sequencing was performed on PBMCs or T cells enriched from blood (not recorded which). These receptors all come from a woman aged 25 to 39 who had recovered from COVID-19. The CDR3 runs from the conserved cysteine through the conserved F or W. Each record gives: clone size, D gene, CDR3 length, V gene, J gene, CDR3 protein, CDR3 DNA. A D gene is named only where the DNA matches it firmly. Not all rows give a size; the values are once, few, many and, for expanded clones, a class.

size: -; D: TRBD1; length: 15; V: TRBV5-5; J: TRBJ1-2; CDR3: CASSSTGGGGYGYTF; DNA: TGTGCCAGCAGCTCAACAGGGGGCGGAGGCTATGGCTACACCTTC
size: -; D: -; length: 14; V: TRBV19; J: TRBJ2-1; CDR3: CASSPSEGIYEQFF; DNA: TGTGCCAGTAGTCCCTCGGAGGGGATCTATGAGCAGTTCTTC
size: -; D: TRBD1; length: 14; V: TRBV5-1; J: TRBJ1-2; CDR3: CASRLTGTGGGYTF; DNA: TGCGCCAGCCGATTGACGGGGACAGGGGGTGGCTACACCTTC
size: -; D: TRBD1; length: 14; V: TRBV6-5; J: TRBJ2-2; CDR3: CASSWDRETGELFF; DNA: TGTGCCAGCAGCTGGGACAGGGAGACCGGGGAGCTGTTTTTT
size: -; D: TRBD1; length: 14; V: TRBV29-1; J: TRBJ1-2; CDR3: CSVRKEGGSYGYTF; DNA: TGCAGCGTTCGGAAAGAAGGGGGCAGCTATGGCTACACCTTC
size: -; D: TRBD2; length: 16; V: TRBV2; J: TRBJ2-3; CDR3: CASSERAGGISDTQYF; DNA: TGTGCCAGCAGTGAGAGGGCGGGGGGAATTTCGGATACGCAGTATTTT
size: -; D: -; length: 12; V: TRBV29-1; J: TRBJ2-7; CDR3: CSVSGYSYEQYF; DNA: TGCAGCGTTAGCGGATACTCCTACGAGCAGTACTTC
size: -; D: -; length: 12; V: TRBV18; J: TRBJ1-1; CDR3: CASSPRREGAFF; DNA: TGTGCCAGCTCACCACGGAGGGAGGGAGCTTTCTTT
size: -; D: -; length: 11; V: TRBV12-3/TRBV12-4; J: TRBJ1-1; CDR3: CASRGGTEAFF; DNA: TGTGCCAGCAGGGGGGGCACTGAAGCTTTCTTT
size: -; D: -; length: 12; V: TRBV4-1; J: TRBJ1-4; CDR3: CASSGRGEKLFF; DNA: TGCGCCAGCAGCGGCCGGGGTGAAAAACTGTTTTTT
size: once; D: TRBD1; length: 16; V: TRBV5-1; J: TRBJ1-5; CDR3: CASSPGLTGILEPQHF; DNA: TGCGCCAGCAGCCCCGGCCTGACAGGGATCCTTGAGCCCCAGCATTTT
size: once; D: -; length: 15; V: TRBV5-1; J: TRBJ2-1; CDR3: CASAARPTLYNEQFF; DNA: TGCGCCAGCGCCGCTAGACCTACCCTTTACAATGAGCAGTTCTTC
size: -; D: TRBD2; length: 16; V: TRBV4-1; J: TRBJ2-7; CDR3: CASSPTPRELNYEQYF; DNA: TGCGCCAGCAGCCCTACCCCGCGGGAGTTAAACTACGAGCAGTACTTC
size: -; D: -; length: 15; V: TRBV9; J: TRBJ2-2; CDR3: CASSVGGGATGELFF; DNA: TGTGCCAGCAGCGTAGGAGGGGGGGCCACCGGGGAGCTGTTTTTT
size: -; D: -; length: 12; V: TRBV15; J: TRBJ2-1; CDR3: CATSIRYNEQFF; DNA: TGTGCCACCAGCATCCGTTACAATGAGCAGTTCTTC
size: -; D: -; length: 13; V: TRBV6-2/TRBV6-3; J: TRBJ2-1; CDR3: CASSYQRANEQFF; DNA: TGTGCCAGCAGTTATCAGCGGGCGAATGAGCAGTTCTTC
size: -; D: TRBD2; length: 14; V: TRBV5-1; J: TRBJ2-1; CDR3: CASSAGLAENFRFF; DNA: TGCGCCAGCAGCGCGGGACTAGCGGAAAATTTTAGGTTCTTC
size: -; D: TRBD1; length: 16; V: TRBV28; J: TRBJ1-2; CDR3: CASSLRGTGPLRGYTF; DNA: TGTGCCAGCAGTTTGAGAGGGACAGGACCCTTGAGGGGCTACACCTTC
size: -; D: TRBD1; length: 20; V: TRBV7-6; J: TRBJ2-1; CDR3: CASSLIAADRGLSSYNEQFF; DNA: TGTGCCAGCAGCTTAATAGCCGCGGACAGGGGGTTGAGCTCCTACAATGAGCAGTTCTTC
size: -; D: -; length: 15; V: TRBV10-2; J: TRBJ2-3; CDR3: CASSESVLGSDTQYF; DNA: TGCGCCAGCAGTGAGTCCGTCTTGGGCTCAGATACGCAGTATTTT
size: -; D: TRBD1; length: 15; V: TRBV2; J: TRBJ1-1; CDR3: CASSVRTGVNTEAFF; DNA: TGTGCCAGCAGTGTCCGGACAGGGGTGAACACTGAAGCTTTCTTT
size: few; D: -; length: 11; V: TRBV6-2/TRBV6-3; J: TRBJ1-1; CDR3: CASSPGGRSYF; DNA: TGTGCCAGCAGCCCGGGGGGGCGTTCCTACTTT
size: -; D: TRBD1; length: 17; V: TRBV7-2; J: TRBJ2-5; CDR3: CASSLVLGTGGIGTQYF; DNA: TGTGCCAGCAGCTTAGTACTTGGGACAGGGGGCATAGGGACCCAGTACTTC
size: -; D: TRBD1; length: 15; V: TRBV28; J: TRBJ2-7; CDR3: CASSFSGTGGYEQYF; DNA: TGTGCCAGCAGTTTTTCCGGGACAGGGGGCTACGAGCAGTACTTC
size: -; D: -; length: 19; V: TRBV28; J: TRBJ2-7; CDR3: CASSSSVLPVGSSSYEQYF; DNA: TGTGCCAGCAGTTCCTCGGTACTACCGGTCGGAAGCAGCTCCTACGAGCAGTACTTC
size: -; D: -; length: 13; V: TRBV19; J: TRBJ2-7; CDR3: CASSISRDYEQYF; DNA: TGTGCCAGTAGTATCTCCAGGGACTACGAGCAGTACTTC
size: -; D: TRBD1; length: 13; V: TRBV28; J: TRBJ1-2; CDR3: CASSVGTAYGYTF; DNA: TGTGCCAGCAGTGTCGGGACAGCTTATGGCTACACCTTC
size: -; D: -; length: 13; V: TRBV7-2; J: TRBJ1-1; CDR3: CASSLDRNTEAFF; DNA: TGTGCCAGCAGCTTAGATCGGAACACTGAAGCTTTCTTT
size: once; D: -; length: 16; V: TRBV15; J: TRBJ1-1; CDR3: CATSSSALRGGTEAFF; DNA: TGTGCCACCAGCAGTAGTGCCTTAAGGGGTGGCACTGAAGCTTTCTTT
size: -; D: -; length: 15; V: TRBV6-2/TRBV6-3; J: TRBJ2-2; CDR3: CASSYSSSEPRELFF; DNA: TGTGCCAGCAGTTACTCGTCTAGCGAACCCAGGGAGCTGTTTTTT
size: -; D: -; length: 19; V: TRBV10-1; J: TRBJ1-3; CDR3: CASTSLRGTSPSSGNTIYF; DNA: TGCGCCAGCACCTCCTTACGGGGAACATCCCCTTCCTCTGGAAACACCATATATTTT
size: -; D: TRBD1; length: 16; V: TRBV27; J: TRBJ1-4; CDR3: CASSLWAGTGNEKLFF; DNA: TGTGCCAGCAGCCTATGGGCCGGGACAGGGAATGAAAAACTGTTTTTT
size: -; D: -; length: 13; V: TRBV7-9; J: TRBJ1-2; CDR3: CASSTTGTYGYTF; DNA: TGTGCCAGCAGCACTACAGGTACATATGGCTACACCTTC
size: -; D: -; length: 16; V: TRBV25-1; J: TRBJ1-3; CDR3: CVHSGGGVRSGNTIYF; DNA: TGTGTCCATTCCGGGGGAGGGGTTCGCTCTGGAAACACCATATATTTT
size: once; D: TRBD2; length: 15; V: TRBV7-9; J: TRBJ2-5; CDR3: CASSPYSGGEETQYF; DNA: TGTGCCAGCAGCCCTTATAGCGGGGGGGAAGAGACCCAGTACTTC
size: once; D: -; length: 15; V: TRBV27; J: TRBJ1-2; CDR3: CASSLQGTPNYGYTF; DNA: TGTGCCAGCAGCCTCCAGGGGACCCCTAACTATGGCTACACCTTC
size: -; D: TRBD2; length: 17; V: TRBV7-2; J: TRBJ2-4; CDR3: CASSSGAGVGAKNIQYF; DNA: TGTGCCAGCAGCTCCGGTGCGGGGGTTGGGGCCAAAAACATTCAGTACTTC
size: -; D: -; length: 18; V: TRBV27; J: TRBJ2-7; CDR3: CASCTFTGGRGKLDEQYF; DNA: TGTGCCAGCTGTACCTTTACTGGGGGGAGGGGGAAATTGGACGAGCAGTACTTC
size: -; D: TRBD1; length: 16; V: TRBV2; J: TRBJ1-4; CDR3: CASSEAATGINEKLFF; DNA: TGTGCCAGCAGTGAAGCCGCGACAGGGATTAATGAAAAACTGTTTTTT
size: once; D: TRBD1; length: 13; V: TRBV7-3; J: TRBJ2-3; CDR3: CASSYSPGQAQYF; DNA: TGTGCCAGCAGCTATTCACCGGGACAGGCGCAGTATTTT
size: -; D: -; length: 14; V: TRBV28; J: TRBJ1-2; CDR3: CASTPRTSPYGYTF; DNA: TGTGCCAGCACCCCTCGGACAAGCCCCTATGGCTACACCTTC
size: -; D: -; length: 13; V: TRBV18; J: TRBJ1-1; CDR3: CASSALGQAEAFF; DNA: TGTGCCAGCTCAGCCTTAGGACAAGCTGAAGCTTTCTTT
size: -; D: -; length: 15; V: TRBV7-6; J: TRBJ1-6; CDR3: CASSLEAGKDSPLHF; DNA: TGTGCCAGCAGCTTAGAGGCAGGGAAGGATTCACCCCTCCACTTT
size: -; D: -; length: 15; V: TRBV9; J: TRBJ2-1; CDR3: CASSVAEGRMDEQFF; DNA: TGTGCCAGCAGCGTAGCGGAGGGCCGGATGGATGAGCAGTTCTTC
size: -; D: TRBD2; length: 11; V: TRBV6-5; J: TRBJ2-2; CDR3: CASSSGMELFF; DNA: TGTGCCAGCAGTAGCGGGATGGAGCTGTTTTTT
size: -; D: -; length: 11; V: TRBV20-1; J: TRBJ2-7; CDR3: CSASSEYEQYF; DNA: TGCAGTGCCTCTAGTGAATACGAGCAGTACTTC
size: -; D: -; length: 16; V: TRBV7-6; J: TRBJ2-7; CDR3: CASSRYLAGQPYEQYF; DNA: TGTGCCAGCAGCCGATACTTAGCGGGACAGCCCTACGAGCAGTACTTC
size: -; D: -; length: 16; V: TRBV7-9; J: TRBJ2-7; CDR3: CASSSRQGGMPYEQYF; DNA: TGTGCCAGCAGCTCAAGACAGGGAGGAATGCCTTACGAGCAGTACTTC
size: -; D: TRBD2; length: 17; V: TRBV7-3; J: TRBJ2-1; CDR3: CASSPRAGTSGHNEQFF; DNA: TGTGCCAGCAGCCCACGAGCCGGGACTAGCGGGCACAATGAGCAGTTCTTC
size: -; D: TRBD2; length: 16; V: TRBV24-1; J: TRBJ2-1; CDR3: CATSSEVAGALNEQFF; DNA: TGTGCCACCTCTAGTGAGGTAGCGGGGGCCCTAAATGAGCAGTTCTTC
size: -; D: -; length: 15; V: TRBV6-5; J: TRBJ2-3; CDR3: CASSYWEEGTDTQYF; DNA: TGTGCCAGCAGTTACTGGGAGGAGGGCACAGATACGCAGTATTTT
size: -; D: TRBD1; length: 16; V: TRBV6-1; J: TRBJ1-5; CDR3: CASSEALQGANQPQHF; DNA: TGTGCCAGCAGTGAAGCGCTTCAGGGGGCTAATCAGCCCCAGCATTTT
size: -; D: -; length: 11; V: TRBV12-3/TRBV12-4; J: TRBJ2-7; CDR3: CASSRTYEQYF; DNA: TGTGCCAGCAGTCGTACCTACGAGCAGTACTTC
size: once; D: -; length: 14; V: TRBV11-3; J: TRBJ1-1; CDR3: CASSLASTDTEAFF; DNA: TGTGCCAGCAGCTTAGCCTCTACAGATACTGAAGCTTTCTTT
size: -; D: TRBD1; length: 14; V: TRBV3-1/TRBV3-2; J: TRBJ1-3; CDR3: CASSPTGDGNTVYF; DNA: TGTGCCAGCAGCCCGACAGGGGACGGAAACACCGTATATTTT